This TCR beta chain is from a study of identical twins. MiXCR, applied by TCRdb to the 5' RACE reads, yields one record per CDR3 protein. The table records 700,000 or so distinct CDR3 sequences, less than 10% of them present only once. Study observations and caveats: Models predicted too little out-of-frame TCR alpha sharing in monozygotic twins. Beta out-of-frame sequences showed weaker excess twin sharing. An excess of low generation probability was shown by twin-shared out-of-frame alpha sequences. Insertions ran lower in abundant cord blood beta clonotypes, though not in memory repertoires.

The CDR3 covers 15 residues. Looked up from germline, CDR1 is SEHNR and CDR2 is FQNEAQ (reference sequence). The junction had 8 bases not matched to a gene; V was cut back by 5 bases and J by 2 bases. As regards this clonotype: The target antigen is unknown.

The data were also submitted as part of a second study, on yellow fever vaccine responses in identical twins.

This chain uses TRBV7-9 with TRBJ2-7; TRBD1 matches 8 bases. Sequencing was done on a sample of PBMCs. The clonotype originates from a woman between 18 and 29 years old in good health. CDR3 nucleotide sequence: TGTGCCAGCAGCACCGGACAGGGAAACCCCTACGAGCAGTACTTC. Amino acid sequence: CASSTGQGNPYEQYF.